The T cell receptor beta chain under discussion was sequenced for a study of identical twins. V was pared by 1 base and J by 1 base, with 3 bases between. CDR3 length: 14 amino acids. Per germline, CDR1 KGHDR and CDR2 SFDVKD. One entry per CDR3 protein, called by TCRdb with MiXCR from the 5' RACE reads. The data contain about 890,000 distinct CDR3 sequences, roughly 12% of them singletons. These same data were also listed under a study on yellow fever vaccine responses in identical twins. According to that study: Each twin's T cell response to the vaccine was reported to look partly convergent and partly personalized.

This TCR was sampled from a woman younger than 30 in good health. V is TRBV24-1 and J is TRBJ2-2; unclear D gene. Sequenced material: PBMCs. The CDR3 DNA reads as TGTGCCACCAGTGATTTTCAGAACACCGGGGAGCTGTTTTTT. Translated: CATSDFQNTGELFF.